This T cell receptor (beta chain) came from a study of blood T cells in healthy people across ages. Findings of the study overall: The study lacked donor CMV status, which possibly confounded expanded clonotype changes. Per million T cells, TCR beta diversity dropped about linearly as age rose. Fewer expanded clones and more diversity marked long-lived versus aged donors.

Primed by a sample-barcoded 5' primer and a J-beta primer mix, a second PCR proceeded for about 7 to 12 cycles. Each CDR3 protein gets one entry after TCRdb re-called the 5' RACE reads with MiXCR. The sample lists about 720,000 distinct CDR3 sequences, about 24% occurring once. The CDR3 is made up of 15 amino acids. Trimming left V 0 bases short and J 5 bases short, with 11 bases between. Per germline, CDR1 SGHDN and CDR2 FVKESK. Turning to this clonotype: Its target is not known.

The TCR comes from an older man in good health. The chain is built from TRBV14 and TRBJ1-3; no definite D call. The sequencing sample was made of blood. In DNA form, the CDR3 reads TGTGCCAGCAGCCAAGATCCAGCCAGAAGAAACACCATATATTTT. It yields the protein CASSQDPARRNTIYF.